The 9 T cell receptor beta chains reported below all come from one sample, sequenced in a study of OX40 agonist ivuxolimab in advanced cancers. Assay: immunoSEQ multiplex PCR; the TCRdb copy retains only in-frame clones and omits some. The data contain more than 75,000 clones, around nine tenths of them singletons. The sequences come from CD4+ or CD8+ T cells sorted from blood, collected in a trial of the OX40 agonist ivuxolimab. The origin of the receptors is an adult with an advanced solid tumor such as melanoma, head and neck, liver or kidney cancer.

This rearrangement joins TRBV7-9 to TRBJ1-1, with D perhaps TRBD1 (6 bases). Germline loops: CDR1 SEHNR, CDR2 FQNEAQ (reference sequence). The CDR3 is 13 residues long. V lost 1 base and J lost 12, with 15 bases in between. The CDR3 reads CASSLVMGATTFF. CDR3 bases: TGTGCCAGCAGCTTAGTGATGGGGGCGACGACTTTCTTT.

V and J are TRBV5-1 and TRBJ2-5, with 11 positions matching TRBD2. V lost 0 bases, J lost 5 bases, and 3 bases stayed unmatched. CDR3 length: 15 residues. CDR1 is SGHRS, CDR2 YFSETQ, per germline. Here the CDR3 reads CASSLEPSGRETQYF. CDR3 coding DNA: TGCGCCAGCAGCTTGGAACCTAGCGGGAGGGAGACCCAGTACTTC.

The rearrangement joins TRBV6-5 to TRBJ1-2; D perhaps matches TRBD1 (5 bases). Trimming took 7 bases from V and 5 from J, leaving 14 bases between them. Germline V gives CDR1 MNHEY, CDR2 SVGAGI. The CDR3 is 13 amino acids. The CDR3 loop is CASTYRKLYGYTF. The CDR3 DNA sequence: TGTGCCAGCACCTACAGGAAGCTTTATGGCTACACCTTC.

CDR3 DNA: TGTGCCAGCAGCCCCGGGACGGTTAACACCATATATTTT. As protein: CASSPGTVNTIYF. This rearrangement joins TRBV2 to TRBJ1-3; weak D call: TRBD1 (5 bases). The CDR3 consists of 13 residues. V was shortened by 6 bases and J by 7 bases, with 13 bases between the two germline ends. The germline V gene encodes CDR1 SNHLY and CDR2 FYNNEI.

The chain employs TRBV7-2 and TRBJ1-1, with D possibly being TRBD1 (5 bases). Germline V gene lookup returns CDR1 SGHTA and CDR2 FQGNSA. Trimming pared 2 bases from V and 3 bases from J, leaving 7 bases between. This CDR3 has 13 amino acids. CDR3: CASSLQGYTEAFF. CDR3 coding DNA: TGTGCCAGCAGCTTACAGGGCTACACTGAAGCTTTCTTT. Full variable domain (rest looked up from reference TRBV7-2 and TRBJ1-1): GAGVSQSPSNKVTEKGKDVELRCDPISGHTALYWYRQSLGQGLEFLIYFQGNSAPDKSGLPSDRFSAERTGGSVSTLTIQRTQQEDSAVYLCASSLQGYTEAFFGQGTRLTVV.

This clone is a singleton in its sample. The chain links TRBV7-6 to TRBJ1-5; D possibly corresponds to TRBD1 (6 bases). With 3 bases removed from V and 4 bases from J, the gap between germline ends came to 13 bases. Germline V gene sequence: CDR1 SGHVS, CDR2 FNYEAQ. This CDR3 is built from 15 residues. CDR3 region: CASSLGPGANQPQHF. In DNA, the CDR3 is TGTGCCAGCAGCTTGGGGCCAGGGGCTAATCAGCCCCAGCATTTT.

Comments on this clone: Within the sample, other DNA sequences also encode this same CDR3. The V call is TRBV6-5, the J call TRBJ1-2, with D possibly being TRBD1 (5 bases). V lost 2 bases and J lost 8, with 9 bases in between. The CDR3 covers 12 residues. The germline CDR1 and CDR2 sequences are MNHEY and SVGAGI. The CDR3 loop reads CASSYGGRGYTF. The CDR3 DNA reads TGTGCCAGCAGTTACGGGGGGAGAGGCTACACCTTC.

The V gene is TRBV30, the J gene TRBJ1-6; 8 bases are shared with TRBD1. Germline assignment: CDR1 GTSNPN and CDR2 SVGIG (reference sequence). The junction had 8 bases not matched to a gene; V was cut back by 0 bases and J by 10 bases. CDR3 length: 15 residues. The chain's CDR3 is CAWSVRGRGHSPLHF. CDR3 sequence (DNA): TGTGCCTGGAGTGTACGGGGCAGGGGGCACTCACCCCTCCACTTT.

J is TRBJ2-1 and V is TRBV28; no firm D call. V dropped 2 bases and J dropped 15 bases, with 11 bases sitting between them. Germline CDR1 and CDR2: MDHEN and SYDVKM. There are 11 residues in the CDR3. CDR3 sequence (DNA): TGTGCCAGCAGTTTAGACGCCAGGCGGTTCTTC. This codes for CASSLDARRFF.